This T cell receptor (beta chain) was observed in a study of blood T cell repertoires in COVID-19. At the level of the study: From the United States, Italy and Spain came samples of acute and convalescent COVID-19. PBMCs, B-cell-depleted T cells, or T cells were the source of the cDNA or gDNA that made up the material.

CDR1 KGHDR and CDR2 SFDVKD come from the germline V gene. The V and J ends lost 5 bases and 7 bases respectively, with 8 bases between them. The CDR3 runs to 12 residues. Original processing methods: Nucleated cell number was recorded as an estimate derived from reference gene primer amplification. Clones were read by immunoSEQ multiplex PCR, and TCRdb kept only the in-frame ones, dropping some. The V and J calls and clone size were taken over from that table, and D and trimming were inferred from the DNA. The sample lists under 150,000 clones, 85% to 90% occurring once. This rearrangement joins TRBV24-1 to TRBJ1-5; D unclear. The clonotype originates from a woman between 50 and 59 years old with acute or convalescent COVID-19. Specimen: peripheral blood. The CDR3 bases are TGTGCCACCAGTGCCGAGGGACAGCCCCAGCATTTT. Translating gives CATSAEGQPQHF.